This TCR beta chain originates from a study of cytomegalovirus exposure and HLA in healthy donors (dated by TCRdb to about 2017). About the investigation overall: An earlier analysis of about 530 of the donors reported around 280 Gb of sequence data and 90 million to 120 million unique TCR beta sequences obtained from about 170 million T cells. In an earlier analysis of over 550 of the donors, high-throughput TCR beta sequencing was used to judge whether each TCR beta V gene segment behaved as functional or pseudogenic. All discovery cohort repertoires had been generated on a single sequencing platform. Donor age, sex, ethnicity and CMV serostatus were collected together with the repertoire data. Typing coverage differed by locus: A, B, C, DRB1 and DQB1 were typed in roughly 629-640 donors, DQA1 in approximately 520, DPA1 in around 600, and DPB1 in roughly 450. Rather than using new phenotypic data, the later analysis identified candidate immune exposures from TCR beta sequences and from how often those sequences occurred across donors. The study aimed to test whether cataloging public T cell receptors could reveal signatures of past pathogen exposure. Class I and class II HLA loci were covered by the typing at four-digit resolution. Among roughly 400 genotyped donors of the cohort, an average of approximately 240,000 unique TCR beta nucleotide sequences was sequenced per donor, of which about 18% were non-productive. A later genetic analysis took genome-wide SNP genotypes for about three fifths of the roughly 670 donors and used that subset as a discovery cohort. Besides the first cohort of hundreds of subjects, a separate validation cohort made up of over a hundred different subjects was used. Because of strong linkage in the cohort, four to six DR-DQ haplotypes were treated as single units for association and clustering. A later analysis re-examined previously published TCR beta repertoires from just over 650 donors and added high-resolution HLA genotyping to investigate patterns of TCR occurrence. Of the 350 to 400 genotyped donors, around 81% fell in the genetic ancestry cluster associated with self-reported Caucasian donors. The study profiled the T cell repertoires of hundreds of subjects by immunosequencing and related them to cytomegalovirus serostatus. Roughly 300 gigabases of sequencing data and 70 million to 100 million unique TCR sequences were included in an early release covering roughly 700 HLA-typed donors. To predict cytomegalovirus infection status, the study combined high-throughput TCR immunosequencing, statistical association of individual TCRs with disease status, and machine learning. Overall study results and their limits: The study gave a list of over 150 TCR beta chains associated with cytomegalovirus. In a later analysis, around 17,000 TCR beta sequences were associated with specific HLA alleles at a false discovery rate of 0.05. Some IMGT-functional V segments, including TRBV6-2 and TRBV6-3, could not be told apart with the 87-base-pair reads, so those segments were excluded. According to a later genetic analysis, donors in an Asian-associated ancestry cluster had fewer N-insertions in productive TCRs than the approximately 690-donor mean. A later analysis reported that several top co-occurrence clusters appeared linked to parvovirus B19, influenza, CMV and Epstein-Barr virus. Three of the identified cytomegalovirus-associated TCR beta chains were confirmed in vitro to be specific for cytomegalovirus antigens. In a later analysis, HLA-associated TCR beta chains showed more clonal expansion and lower generation probabilities than non-associated chains that were equally common. A later analysis found that TCR association rates varied across HLA loci, with DRB1 alleles showing the most associated TCRs and HLA-C alleles the fewest. While some public TCRs were present in many individuals, most TCR sequences turned up only very rarely across donors. Correlated functional status among segregating V segments might be attributable to linkage disequilibrium, but an unknown experimental factor could not be ruled out. An association between a missense DCLRE1C variant and V-gene and J-gene trimming of TCR beta chains was found in a later genetic analysis and replicated in an independent cohort. In this cohort, only TCR beta chains were sequenced, and detectable features were limited by the absence of alpha or paired-chain data. Because HLA typing was missing for some donors at each locus, association tests included only the typed subset. Because counts were too low, roughly 16 rarely observed V segments, including chromosome 9 orphons, were excluded from the earlier analysis of 587 of the donors. The presence/absence analyses assumed that sequencing depth was roughly uniform across donors, and that assumption may not be true. In an earlier analysis of over 550 of the donors, most TCR beta V segments were observed in productive rearrangements about 87% or about 30% of the time, broadly matching IMGT annotations. A group of highly shared sequence variants was considered likely to be a technical artifact of the sequencing pipeline. The classifier was reported to diagnose cytomegalovirus status with high specificity and sensitivity in both the original cohort and the validation cohort. According to the authors, the approach could potentially be generalized to other disease states and immunological phenotypes. Strong co-occurrence of HLA alleles, especially DR and DQ, made assigning TCR associations to individual alleles difficult. A further reported finding was that TCR beta sequences accurately predicted the HLA-A and HLA-B alleles for most subjects in the first cohort. Most CMV-associated TCR beta chains appeared to be HLA-restricted in a later analysis, and the HLA associations seemed to be driven largely by CMV exposure. The only immune exposure information available for the cohort was CMV serostatus.

Library construction relied on the immunoSEQ multiplex PCR assay. For the multiplex PCR, a mixture combining 60 forward primers for TCR Vbeta segments and 13 reverse primers for TCR Jbeta segments was used. The CDR3 region of rearranged TCR beta genes was amplified from genomic DNA by a multiplex PCR assay. The Illumina HiSeq System was used to sequence the amplified TCR beta libraries as 87-base-pair reads. The authors processed their data as follows. A later analysis counted approximately 84 million unique TCR beta chains across the 650 to 700 repertoires, and some 12 million of these chains were shared by at least two donors. To remove PCR and sequencing errors, raw reads were error-corrected and collapsed into unique sequences using a nearest-neighbor algorithm that merged closely related sequences. CDR3 sequences were aligned to IMGT reference sequences to assign V, D and J gene segments. For a sequence to be retained, a match of at least six nucleotides was required to both a V gene segment and a J gene segment. A rearrangement counted as productive if the CDR3 had no stop codons and remained in frame with V and J, and every other rearrangement counted as non-productive. CDR3 was defined by IMGT convention, running from the second conserved V-encoded cysteine to the conserved J-encoded phenylalanine. Sequences without an unambiguous match to a single V gene segment were excluded from the earlier analysis of a few hundred of the donors. In an earlier analysis of several hundred of the donors, V segments were called functional above 56.7% productive rearrangements and were called segregating when the between-donor standard deviation exceeded 5%. A statistical classification framework was developed to diagnose cytomegalovirus status using the catalog of TCR beta chain sequences. In a later analysis, V and J genes were assigned by comparing TCR nucleotide sequences against IMGT/GENE-DB human TR gene sequences. Using the TCRdist pipeline, a later analysis assigned CDR3 sequences along with most-parsimonious VDJ recombination scenarios. In a later analysis, every TCR beta chain was defined by the combination of its CDR3 amino acid sequence and its V-gene family, and reads without a unique V-gene family were dropped. To address suspected cross-contamination and a sequencing artifact, a later analysis removed approximately 590 highly shared, low-generation-probability nucleotide sequences. A later analysis calculated a clonal expansion index for each public chain from normalized within-repertoire ranks of inferred template counts. A later analysis computed generation probabilities with a VDJ recombination model fitted to out-of-frame rearrangements, and checked the results against IGoR. Hypergeometric tests were used in a later analysis to score TCR-TCR, TCR-HLA and TCR-CMV co-occurrence, with a repertoire-size bias correction applied to the TCR pairs. In a later analysis, false discovery rates were estimated by permuting HLA or CMV assignments 20 times. In a later analysis, co-occurring TCRs were grouped using DBSCAN, and TCRdist sequence similarity was added for clustering within HLA-allele-positive subsets. For co-occurrence clustering, repertoires with fewer than 30,000 or more than 120,000 public chains were excluded, along with a handful of repertoires with anomalous nucleotide sharing. TCRdb provides this immuneACCESS table in a form limited to in-frame rearrangements. Some clones are lacking; in checked studies, under half of them reflect an unresolved V gene, and why the rest are absent is not known. The V and J calls and the clone size are those of that table, but D and trimming were determined from the DNA. The table for this sample lists 100,000 to 150,000 clones; roughly 74% of them were counted only once. Of the sample, around 7.2% falls within the top ten clones.

Details on this clone: There is no known antigen for this receptor. Per-base quality was not reported, and no clone a single base away is much larger than it.

V drops 4 bases and J drops 5 bases, leaving 21 bases in between. From its cysteine to its phenylalanine, the CDR3 spans 16 amino acids. Kept here is only the CDR3 DNA, which spans 48 bases and is read in frame from base 1. The germline V gene encodes CDR1 SGHRS and CDR2 YFSETQ. The cohort comprised 710 or so healthy bone marrow donors. At the time of sampling, all cohort members were nominally healthy, though unrecorded immune exposures were likely present. The donor was CMV seronegative and was included in the group of a few hundred seronegative cohort members. A peripheral blood sample was provided by each donor, and peripheral blood mononuclear cells were used for TCR beta sequencing. The Qiagen DNeasy Blood Extraction Kit was used to extract genomic DNA from the blood cell samples.

The sequenced material came from PBMCs. The sequence joins TRBV5-1 to TRBJ1-2; the D gene is possibly TRBD1, with 6 bases matching. The sequence derives from a male donor in good health and CMV-seronegative. The CDR3 sequence is CASSARTAWYDYGYTF. The nucleotides are TGCGCCAGCAGCGCAAGGACAGCGTGGTATGATTATGGCTACACCTTC.